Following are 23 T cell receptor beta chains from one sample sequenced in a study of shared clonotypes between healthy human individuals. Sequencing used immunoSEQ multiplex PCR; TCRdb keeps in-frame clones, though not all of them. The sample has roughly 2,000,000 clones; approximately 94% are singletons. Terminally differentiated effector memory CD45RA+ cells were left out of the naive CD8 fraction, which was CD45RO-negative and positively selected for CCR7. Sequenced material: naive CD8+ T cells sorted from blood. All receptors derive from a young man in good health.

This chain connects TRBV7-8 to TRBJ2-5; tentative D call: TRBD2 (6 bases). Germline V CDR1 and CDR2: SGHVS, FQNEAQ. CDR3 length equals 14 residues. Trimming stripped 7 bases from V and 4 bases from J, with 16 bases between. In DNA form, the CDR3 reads TGTGCCAGCACCCCCCCCGGAGGGAGAGAGACCCAGTACTTC. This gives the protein CASTPPGGRETQYF.

The CDR3 bases are TGTGCCAGCAGCCCAGCCGGGGGTTATGGGCAAGAGACCCAGTACTTC. Translated: CASSPAGGYGQETQYF. This chain uses TRBV7-9 with TRBJ2-5, with D possibly TRBD2 on 6 matching bases. Trimming left V 5 bases short and J 2 bases short, with 18 bases between. The germline V gene encodes CDR1 SEHNR and CDR2 FQNEAQ (reference sequence). This CDR3 has 16 residues.

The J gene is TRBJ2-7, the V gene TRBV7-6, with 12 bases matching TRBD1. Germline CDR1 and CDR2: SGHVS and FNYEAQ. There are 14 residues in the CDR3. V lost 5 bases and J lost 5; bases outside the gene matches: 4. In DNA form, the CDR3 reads TGTGCCAGCAGCGAGGGACAGGGGGCCCACGAGCAGTACTTC. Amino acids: CASSEGQGAHEQYF.

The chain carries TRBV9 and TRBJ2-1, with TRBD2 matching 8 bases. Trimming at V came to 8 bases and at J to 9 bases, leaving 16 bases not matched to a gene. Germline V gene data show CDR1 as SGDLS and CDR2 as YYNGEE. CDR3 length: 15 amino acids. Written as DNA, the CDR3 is TGTGCCAGTACCGGCCCCGCGGGGGGACTCGGTGAGCAGTTCTTC. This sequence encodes CASTGPAGGLGEQFF.

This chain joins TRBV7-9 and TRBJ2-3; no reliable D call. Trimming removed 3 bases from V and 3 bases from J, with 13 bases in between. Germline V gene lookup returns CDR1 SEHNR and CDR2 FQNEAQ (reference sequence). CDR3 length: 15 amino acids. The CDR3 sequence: CASSLLQEYTDTQYF. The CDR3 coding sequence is TGTGCCAGCAGCTTGCTCCAGGAGTATACAGATACGCAGTATTTT. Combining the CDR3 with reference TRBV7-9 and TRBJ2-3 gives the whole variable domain DTGVSQNPRHKITKRGQNVTFRCDPISEHNRLYWYRQTLGQGPEFLTYFQNEAQLEKSRLLSDRFSAERPKGSFSTLEIQRTEQGDSAMYLCASSLLQEYTDTQYFGPGTRLTVL.

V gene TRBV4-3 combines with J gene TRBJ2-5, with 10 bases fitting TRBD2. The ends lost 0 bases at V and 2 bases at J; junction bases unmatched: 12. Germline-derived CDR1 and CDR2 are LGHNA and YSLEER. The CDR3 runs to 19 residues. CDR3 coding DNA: TGCGCCAGCAGCCAAGATGGTGTCGGACTAGCGGAATCTCAAGAGACCCAGTACTTC. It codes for CASSQDGVGLAESQETQYF.

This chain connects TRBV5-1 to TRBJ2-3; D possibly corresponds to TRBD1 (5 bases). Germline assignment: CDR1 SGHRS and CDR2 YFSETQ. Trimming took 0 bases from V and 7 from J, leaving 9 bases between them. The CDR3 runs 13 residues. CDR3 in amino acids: CASSLEGWNTQYF. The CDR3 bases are TGCGCCAGCAGCTTGGAGGGGTGGAATACGCAGTATTTT.

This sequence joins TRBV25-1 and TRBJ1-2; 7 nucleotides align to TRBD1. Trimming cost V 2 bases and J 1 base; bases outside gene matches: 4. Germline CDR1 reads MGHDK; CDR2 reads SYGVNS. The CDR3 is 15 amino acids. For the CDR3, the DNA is TGTGCCAGCAGTGAAACCGGGACAGATAACTATGGCTACACCTTC. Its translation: CASSETGTDNYGYTF.

This chain's CDR3 is CASSATGLAVNEQFF. CDR3 sequence (DNA): TGTGCCAGCAGTGCCACCGGACTAGCAGTTAATGAGCAGTTCTTC. This chain uses TRBV2 with TRBJ2-1; 8 bases fit TRBD2. V lost 4 bases, J lost 7 bases, and 9 bases stayed unmatched. This CDR3 is 15 amino acids long. Looked up from germline, CDR1 is SNHLY and CDR2 is FYNNEI.

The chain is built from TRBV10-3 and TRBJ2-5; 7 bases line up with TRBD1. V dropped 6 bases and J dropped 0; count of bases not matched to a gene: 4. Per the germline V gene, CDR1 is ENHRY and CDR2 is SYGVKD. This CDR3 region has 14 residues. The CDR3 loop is CAISRDSYQETQYF. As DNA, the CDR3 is TGTGCCATCAGCCGGGACAGTTACCAAGAGACCCAGTACTTC.

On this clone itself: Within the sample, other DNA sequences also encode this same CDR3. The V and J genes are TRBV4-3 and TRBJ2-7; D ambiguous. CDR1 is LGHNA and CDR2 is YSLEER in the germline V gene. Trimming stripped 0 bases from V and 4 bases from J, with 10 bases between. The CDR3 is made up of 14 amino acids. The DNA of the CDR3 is TGCGCCAGCAGCCAAGATAGGGCTTCTTACGAGCAGTACTTC. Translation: CASSQDRASYEQYF.

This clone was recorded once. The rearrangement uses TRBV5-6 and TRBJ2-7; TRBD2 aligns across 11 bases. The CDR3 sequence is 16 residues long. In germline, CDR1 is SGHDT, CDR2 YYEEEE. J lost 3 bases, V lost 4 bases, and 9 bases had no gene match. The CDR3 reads CASSMGLAVRGYEQYF. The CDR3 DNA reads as TGTGCCAGCAGCATGGGACTAGCGGTGAGAGGCTACGAGCAGTACTTC.

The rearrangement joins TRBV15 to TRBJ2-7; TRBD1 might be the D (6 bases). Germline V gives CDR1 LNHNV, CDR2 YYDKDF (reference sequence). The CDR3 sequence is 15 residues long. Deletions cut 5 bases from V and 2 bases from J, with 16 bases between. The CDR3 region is CATSEGWGQTYEQYF. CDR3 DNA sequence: TGTGCCACCAGCGAGGGTTGGGGACAAACCTACGAGCAGTACTTC.

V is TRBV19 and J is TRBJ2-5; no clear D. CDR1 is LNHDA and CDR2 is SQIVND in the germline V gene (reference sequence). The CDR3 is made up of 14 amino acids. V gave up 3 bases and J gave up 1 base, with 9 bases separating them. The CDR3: CASSMVASQETQYF. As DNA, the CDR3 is TGTGCCAGTAGTATGGTGGCGTCCCAAGAGACCCAGTACTTC.

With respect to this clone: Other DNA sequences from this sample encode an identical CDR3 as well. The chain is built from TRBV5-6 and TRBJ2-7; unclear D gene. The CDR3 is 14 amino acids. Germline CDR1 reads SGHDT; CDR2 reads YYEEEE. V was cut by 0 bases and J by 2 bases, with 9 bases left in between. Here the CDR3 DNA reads TGTGCCAGCAGCTTGGGAGCTGGAACCTACGAGCAGTACTTC. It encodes CASSLGAGTYEQYF.

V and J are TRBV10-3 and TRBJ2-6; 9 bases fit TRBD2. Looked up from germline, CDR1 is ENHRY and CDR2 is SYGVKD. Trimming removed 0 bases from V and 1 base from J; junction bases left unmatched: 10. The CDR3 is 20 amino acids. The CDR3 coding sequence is TGTGCCATCAGTGAGTCGAGAGTTAGCGGGAGCCAATCTGGGGCCAACGTCCTGACTTTC. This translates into CAISESRVSGSQSGANVLTF.

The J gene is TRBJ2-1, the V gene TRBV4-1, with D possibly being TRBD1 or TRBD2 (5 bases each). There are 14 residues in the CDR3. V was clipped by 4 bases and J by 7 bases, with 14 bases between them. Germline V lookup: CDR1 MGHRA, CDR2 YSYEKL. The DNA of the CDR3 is TGCGCCAGCAGCCGGATAGGGGAGTGGAATGAGCAGTTCTTC. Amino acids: CASSRIGEWNEQFF.

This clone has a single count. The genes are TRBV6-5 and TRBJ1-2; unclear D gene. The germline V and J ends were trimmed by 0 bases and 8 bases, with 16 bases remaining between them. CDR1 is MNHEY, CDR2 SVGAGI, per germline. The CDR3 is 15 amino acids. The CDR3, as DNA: TGTGCCAGCAGTTACTCGGACTTTCCCGCTCAAGGCTACACCTTC. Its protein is CASSYSDFPAQGYTF.

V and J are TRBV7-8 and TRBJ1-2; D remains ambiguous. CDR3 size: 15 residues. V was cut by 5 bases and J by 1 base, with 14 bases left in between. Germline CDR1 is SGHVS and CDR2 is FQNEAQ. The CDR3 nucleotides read TGTGCCAGCAGCGTCCATCCCACAGATAACTATGGCTACACCTTC. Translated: CASSVHPTDNYGYTF.

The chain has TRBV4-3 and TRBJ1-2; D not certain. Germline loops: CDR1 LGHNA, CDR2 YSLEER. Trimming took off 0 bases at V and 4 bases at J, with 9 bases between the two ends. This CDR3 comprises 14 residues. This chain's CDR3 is CASSQDLGSYGYTF. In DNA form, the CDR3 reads TGCGCCAGCAGCCAAGATTTGGGGAGCTATGGCTACACCTTC.

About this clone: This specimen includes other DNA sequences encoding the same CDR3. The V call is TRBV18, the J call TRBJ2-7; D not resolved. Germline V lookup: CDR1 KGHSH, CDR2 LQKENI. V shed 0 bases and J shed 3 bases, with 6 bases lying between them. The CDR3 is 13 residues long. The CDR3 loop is CASSPPRDYEQYF. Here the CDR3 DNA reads TGTGCCAGCTCACCACCGAGAGACTACGAGCAGTACTTC.

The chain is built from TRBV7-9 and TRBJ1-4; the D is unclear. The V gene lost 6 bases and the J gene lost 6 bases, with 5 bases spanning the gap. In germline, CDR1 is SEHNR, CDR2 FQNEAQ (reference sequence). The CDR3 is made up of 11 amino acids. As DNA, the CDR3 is TGTGCCAGCAGTGCGGATGAAAAACTGTTTTTT. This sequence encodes CASSADEKLFF.

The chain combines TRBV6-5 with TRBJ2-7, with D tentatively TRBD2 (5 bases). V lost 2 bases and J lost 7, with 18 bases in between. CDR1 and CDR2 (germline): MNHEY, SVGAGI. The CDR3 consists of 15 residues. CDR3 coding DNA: TGTGCCAGCAGTTACCTTGAGAGACTACCAATGGAGCAGTACTTC. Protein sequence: CASSYLERLPMEQYF.